A selection of T cell receptor beta chains follows, all from one sample in a study of cytomegalovirus exposure and HLA in healthy donors. Only in-frame clones appear in the TCRdb table, and some are missing; sequencing was by immunoSEQ multiplex PCR. The sample yields some 170,000 clones, less than 85% seen once. Material for sequencing was PBMCs. The receptor set was obtained from a man in his sixties in good health and CMV-seronegative. The conserved cysteine and the conserved F or W are not part of the CDR3 here.

TRBV9	TRBJ2-2	ASSVAKASGGNTGELF
TRBV5-1	TRBJ1-4	ASSLAGTGAIGKLF
TRBV7-2	TRBJ1-5	ASSIPGDHQPQH
TRBV30	TRBJ2-6	AWSEGTPGANVLT
TRBV6-6	TRBJ2-2	ASSYSGGRTGELF
TRBV28	TRBJ1-5	ASSLRDRRNQPQH
TRBV5-4	TRBJ2-1	ASSRYRLGTDNEQF
TRBV5-6	TRBJ1-1	ASTFGQGSPEAF
TRBV11-3	TRBJ2-1	ASSLGVLAGEDLGEQF
TRBV10-2	TRBJ2-5	ASSDHTDFRETQY
TRBV19	TRBJ2-7	ASSIVADSAYEQY
TRBV7-8	TRBJ1-4	ASSPRTAFATNEKLF
TRBV27	TRBJ1-2	ASRQTGGVIYGYT
TRBV29-1	TRBJ1-1	SVEGQGITEAF
TRBV6-1	TRBJ2-7	ASSLGQGNYEQY
TRBV28	TRBJ2-7	ASSRPGTGGLEQY
TRBV5-5	TRBJ2-7	ASSSAGTGYNEQY
TRBV6-1	TRBJ1-6	ASSDRDNSPLH
TRBV7-9	TRBJ1-5	ASSLVPGTDSNQPQH
TRBV14	TRBJ1-1	ASSRQQNTEAF
TRBV28	TRBJ1-3	ASRRAGNTIY
TRBV4-3	TRBJ2-1	ASSQATGPYNEQF
TRBV30	TRBJ1-1	AGEGQGNTEAF